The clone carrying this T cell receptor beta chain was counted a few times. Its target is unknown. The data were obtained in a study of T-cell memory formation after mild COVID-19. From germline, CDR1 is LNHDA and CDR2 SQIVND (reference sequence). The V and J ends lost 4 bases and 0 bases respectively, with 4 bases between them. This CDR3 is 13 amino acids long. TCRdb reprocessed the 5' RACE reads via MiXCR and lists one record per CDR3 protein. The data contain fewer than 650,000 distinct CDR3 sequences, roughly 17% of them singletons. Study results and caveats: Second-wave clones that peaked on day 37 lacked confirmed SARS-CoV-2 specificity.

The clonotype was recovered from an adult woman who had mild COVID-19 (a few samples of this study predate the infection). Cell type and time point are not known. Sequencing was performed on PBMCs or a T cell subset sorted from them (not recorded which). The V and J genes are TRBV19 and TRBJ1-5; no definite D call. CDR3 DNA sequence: TGTGCCAGTAGTACTTCTAGCAATCAGCCCCAGCATTTT. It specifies CASSTSSNQPQHF.